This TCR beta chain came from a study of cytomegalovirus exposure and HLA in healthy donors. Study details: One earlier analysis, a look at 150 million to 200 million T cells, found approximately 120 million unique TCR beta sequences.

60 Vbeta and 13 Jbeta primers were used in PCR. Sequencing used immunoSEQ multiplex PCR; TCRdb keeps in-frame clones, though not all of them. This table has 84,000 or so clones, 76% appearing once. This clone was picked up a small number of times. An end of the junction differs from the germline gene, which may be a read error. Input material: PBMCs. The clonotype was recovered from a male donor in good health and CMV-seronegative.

CDR3 sequence reads: CASSLELAGERLF. CDR3 coding DNA: TGTGCCAGCAGCTTAGAACTAGCGGGAGAGCGGCTCTTC. The chain joins TRBV7-2 to TRBJ2-1; the match to TRBD2 covers 11 bases. The germline CDR1 and CDR2 sequences are SGHTA and FQGNSA. There are 13 residues in the CDR3.